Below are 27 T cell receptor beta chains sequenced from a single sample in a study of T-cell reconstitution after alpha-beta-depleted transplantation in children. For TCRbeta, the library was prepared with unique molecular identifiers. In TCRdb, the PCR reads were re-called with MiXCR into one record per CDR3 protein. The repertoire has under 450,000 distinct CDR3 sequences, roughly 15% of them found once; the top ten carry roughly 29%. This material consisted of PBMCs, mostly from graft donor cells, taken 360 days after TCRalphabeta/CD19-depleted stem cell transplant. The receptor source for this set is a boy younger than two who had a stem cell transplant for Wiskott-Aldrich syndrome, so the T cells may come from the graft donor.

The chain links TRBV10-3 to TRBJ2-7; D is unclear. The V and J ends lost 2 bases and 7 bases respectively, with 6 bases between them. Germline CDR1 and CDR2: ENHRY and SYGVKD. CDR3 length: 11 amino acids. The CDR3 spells CAISEPPEQYF. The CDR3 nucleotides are TGTGCCATCAGTGAGCCTCCGGAGCAGTACTTC.

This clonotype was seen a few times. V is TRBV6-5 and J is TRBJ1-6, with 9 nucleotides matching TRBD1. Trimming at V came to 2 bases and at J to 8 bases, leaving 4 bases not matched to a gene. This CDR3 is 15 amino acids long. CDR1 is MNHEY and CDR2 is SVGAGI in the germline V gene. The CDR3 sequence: CASSYARQGDSPLHF. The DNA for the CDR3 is TGTGCCAGCAGTTACGCACGACAGGGGGATTCACCCCTCCACTTT.

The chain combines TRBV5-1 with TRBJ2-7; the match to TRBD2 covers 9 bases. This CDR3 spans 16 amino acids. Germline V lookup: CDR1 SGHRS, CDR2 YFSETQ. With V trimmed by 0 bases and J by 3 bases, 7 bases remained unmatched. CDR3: CASSLGTNSGSYEQYF. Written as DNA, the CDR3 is TGCGCCAGCAGCTTGGGGACCAATAGCGGGAGCTACGAGCAGTACTTC.

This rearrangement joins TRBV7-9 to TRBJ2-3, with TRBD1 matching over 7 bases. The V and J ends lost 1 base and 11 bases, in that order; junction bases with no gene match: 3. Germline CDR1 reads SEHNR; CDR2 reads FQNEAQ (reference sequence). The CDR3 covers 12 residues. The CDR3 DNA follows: TGTGCCAGCAGCTTAGAGGGGGCCTGGCAGTATTTT. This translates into CASSLEGAWQYF.

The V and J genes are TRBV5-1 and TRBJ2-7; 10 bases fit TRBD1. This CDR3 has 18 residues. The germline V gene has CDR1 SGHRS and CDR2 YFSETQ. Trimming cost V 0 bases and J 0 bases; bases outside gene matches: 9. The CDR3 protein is CASSLEPLGQGVSYEQYF. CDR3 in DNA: TGCGCCAGCAGCTTGGAGCCCCTCGGACAGGGGGTCTCCTACGAGCAGTACTTC. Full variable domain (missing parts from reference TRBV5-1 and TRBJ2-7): KAGVTQTPRYLIKTRGQQVTLSCSPISGHRSVSWYQQTPGQGLQFLFEYFSETQRNKGNFPGRFSGRQFSNSRSEMNVSTLELGDSALYLCASSLEPLGQGVSYEQYFGPGTRLTVT.

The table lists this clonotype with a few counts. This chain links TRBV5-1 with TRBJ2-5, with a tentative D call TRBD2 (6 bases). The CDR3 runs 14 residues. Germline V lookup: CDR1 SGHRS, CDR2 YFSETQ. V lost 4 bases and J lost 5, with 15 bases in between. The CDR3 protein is CASSRTSIEETQYF. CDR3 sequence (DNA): TGCGCCAGCAGCCGCACTAGCATAGAGGAGACCCAGTACTTC.

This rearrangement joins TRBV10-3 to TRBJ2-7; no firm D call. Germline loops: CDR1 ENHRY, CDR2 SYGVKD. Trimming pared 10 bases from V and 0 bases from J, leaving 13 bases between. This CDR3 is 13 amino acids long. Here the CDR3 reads CATRTATSYEQYF. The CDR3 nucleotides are TGTGCCACCCGGACGGCGACCTCCTACGAGCAGTACTTC.

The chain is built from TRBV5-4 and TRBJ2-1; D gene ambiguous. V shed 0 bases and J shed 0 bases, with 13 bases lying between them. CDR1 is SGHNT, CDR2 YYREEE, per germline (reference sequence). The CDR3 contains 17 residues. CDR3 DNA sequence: TGTGCCAGCAGCTTGGCGTCGGTAAGGAGCTCCTACAATGAGCAGTTCTTC. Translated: CASSLASVRSSYNEQFF.

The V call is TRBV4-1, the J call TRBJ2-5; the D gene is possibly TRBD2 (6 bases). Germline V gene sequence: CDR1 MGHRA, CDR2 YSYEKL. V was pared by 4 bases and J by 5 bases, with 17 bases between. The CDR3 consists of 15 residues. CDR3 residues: CASSLTSTRGETQYF. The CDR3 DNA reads TGCGCCAGCAGCCTAACTAGCACACGAGGGGAGACCCAGTACTTC.

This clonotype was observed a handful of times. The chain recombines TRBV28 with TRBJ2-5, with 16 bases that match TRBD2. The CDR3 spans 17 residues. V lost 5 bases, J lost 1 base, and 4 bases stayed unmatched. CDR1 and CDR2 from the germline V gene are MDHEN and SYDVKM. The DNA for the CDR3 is TGTGCCAGCAGTCCCGGGACTAGCGGGGGGGGCCAAGAGACCCAGTACTTC. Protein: CASSPGTSGGGQETQYF. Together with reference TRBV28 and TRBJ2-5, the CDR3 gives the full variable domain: DVKVTQSSRYLVKRTGEKVFLECVQDMDHENMFWYRQDPGLGLRLIYFSYDVKMKEKGDIPEGYSVSREKKERFSLILESASTNQTSMYLCASSPGTSGGGQETQYFGPGTRLLVL.

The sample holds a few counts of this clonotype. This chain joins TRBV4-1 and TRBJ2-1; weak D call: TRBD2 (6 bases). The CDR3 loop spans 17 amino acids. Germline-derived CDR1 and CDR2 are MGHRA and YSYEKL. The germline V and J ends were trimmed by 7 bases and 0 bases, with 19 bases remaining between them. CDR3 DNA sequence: TGCGCCAGCACCTCAAGAGGGGACTCTAGCTCCTACAATGAGCAGTTCTTC. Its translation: CASTSRGDSSSYNEQFF.

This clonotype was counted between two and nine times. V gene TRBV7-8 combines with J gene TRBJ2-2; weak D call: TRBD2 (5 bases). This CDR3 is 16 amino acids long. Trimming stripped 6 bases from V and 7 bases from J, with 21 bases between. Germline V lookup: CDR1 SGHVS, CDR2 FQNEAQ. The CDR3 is CASSTPRGRTVGELFF. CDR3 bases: TGTGCCAGCAGTACCCCAAGAGGGAGAACCGTCGGGGAGCTGTTTTTT.

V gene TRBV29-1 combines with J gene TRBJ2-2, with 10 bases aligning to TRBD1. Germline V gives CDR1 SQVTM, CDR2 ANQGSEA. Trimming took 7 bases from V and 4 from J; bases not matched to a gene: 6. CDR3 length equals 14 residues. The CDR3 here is CSGYRTGGTGELFF. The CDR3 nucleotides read TGCAGCGGGTACAGGACAGGGGGCACCGGGGAGCTGTTTTTT.

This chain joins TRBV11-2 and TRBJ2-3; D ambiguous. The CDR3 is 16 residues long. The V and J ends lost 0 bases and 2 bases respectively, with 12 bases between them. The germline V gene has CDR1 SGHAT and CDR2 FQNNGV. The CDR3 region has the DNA TGTGCCAGCAGCTTAGAGGGGTTAGTCCCCACAGATACGCAGTATTTT. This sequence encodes CASSLEGLVPTDTQYF. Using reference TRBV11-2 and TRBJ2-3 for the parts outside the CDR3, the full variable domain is EAGVAQSPRYKIIEKRQSVAFWCNPISGHATLYWYQQILGQGPKLLIQFQNNGVVDDSQLPKDRFSAERLKGVDSTLKIQPAKLEDSAVYLCASSLEGLVPTDTQYFGPGTRLTVL.

CDR3 nucleotide sequence: TGTGCTAGTGGCTCGACAGGGGACCGTGGAGAGACCCAGTACTTC. As protein: CASGSTGDRGETQYF. V gene TRBV12-5 combines with J gene TRBJ2-5; 8 nucleotides line up with TRBD1. After removal of 6 bases from V and 4 bases from J, the junction contained 10 bases not matched to a gene. Germline lookup yields CDR1 LGHNT and CDR2 FRNRAP. This CDR3 has 15 amino acids.

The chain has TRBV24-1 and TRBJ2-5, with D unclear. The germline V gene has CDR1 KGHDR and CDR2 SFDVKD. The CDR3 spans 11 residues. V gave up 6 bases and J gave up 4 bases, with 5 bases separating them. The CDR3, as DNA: TGTGCCACCAGTCAATCAGAGACCCAGTACTTC. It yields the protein CATSQSETQYF.

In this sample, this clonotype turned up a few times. CDR3 residues: CASSTPGTPYEQYF. Written as DNA, the CDR3 is TGTGCCAGCAGCACGCCCGGGACACCCTACGAGCAGTACTTC. This rearrangement joins TRBV7-9 to TRBJ2-7; the D gene is possibly TRBD1 (6 bases). From germline, CDR1 is SEHNR and CDR2 FQNEAQ (reference sequence). The CDR3 covers 14 residues. Trimming stripped 5 bases from V and 2 bases from J, with 13 bases between.

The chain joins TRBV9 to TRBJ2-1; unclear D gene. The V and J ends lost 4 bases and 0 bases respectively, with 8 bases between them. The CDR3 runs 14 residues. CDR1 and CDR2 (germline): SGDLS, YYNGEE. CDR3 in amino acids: CASSQRPSYNEQFF. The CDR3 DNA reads TGTGCCAGCAGCCAACGTCCCTCCTACAATGAGCAGTTCTTC.

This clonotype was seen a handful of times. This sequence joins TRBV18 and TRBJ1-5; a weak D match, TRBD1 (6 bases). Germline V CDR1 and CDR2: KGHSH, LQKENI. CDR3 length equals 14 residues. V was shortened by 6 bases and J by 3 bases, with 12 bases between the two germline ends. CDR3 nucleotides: TGTGCCAGCTCGTCCAGGGGCCTCAATCAGCCCCAGCATTTT. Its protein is CASSSRGLNQPQHF.

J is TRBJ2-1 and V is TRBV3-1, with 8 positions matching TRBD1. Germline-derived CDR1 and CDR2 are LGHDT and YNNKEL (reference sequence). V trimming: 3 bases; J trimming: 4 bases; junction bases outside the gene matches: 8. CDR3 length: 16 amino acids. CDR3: CASSHLDRGNYNEQFF. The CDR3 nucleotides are TGTGCCAGCAGCCATCTTGACAGGGGAAATTACAATGAGCAGTTCTTC.

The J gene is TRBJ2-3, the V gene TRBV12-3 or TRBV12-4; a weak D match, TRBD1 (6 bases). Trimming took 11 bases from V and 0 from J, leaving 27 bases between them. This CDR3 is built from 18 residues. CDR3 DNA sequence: TGTGCCTTCAGCTTACCCTTCTGGACAGCTCCAAGCACAGATACGCAGTATTTT. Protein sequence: CAFSLPFWTAPSTDTQYF.

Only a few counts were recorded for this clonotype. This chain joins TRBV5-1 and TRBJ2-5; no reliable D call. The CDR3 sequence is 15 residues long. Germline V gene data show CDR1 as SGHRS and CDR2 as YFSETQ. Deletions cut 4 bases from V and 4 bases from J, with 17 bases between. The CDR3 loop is CASSPSLSRVETQYF. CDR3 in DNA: TGCGCCAGCAGCCCCTCGTTATCTAGGGTAGAGACCCAGTACTTC.

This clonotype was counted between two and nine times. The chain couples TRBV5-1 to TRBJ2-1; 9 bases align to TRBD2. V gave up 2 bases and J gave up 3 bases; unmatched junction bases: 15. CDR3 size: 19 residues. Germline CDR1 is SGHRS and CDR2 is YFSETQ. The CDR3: CASSFRPTRSGGLYNEQFF. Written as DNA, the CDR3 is TGCGCCAGCAGCTTCCGGCCTACTAGAAGCGGGGGGCTCTACAATGAGCAGTTCTTC.

The CDR3 DNA reads TGCGCCAGCAGCTTGTTCCCATACGCAGAGCAGTACTTC. Translating it yields CASSLFPYAEQYF. The rearrangement joins TRBV5-1 to TRBJ2-7; D not certain. The ends were cut back, 1 base at V and 7 bases at J, with 12 bases in the middle. Germline V gene data show CDR1 as SGHRS and CDR2 as YFSETQ. The CDR3 runs 13 residues.

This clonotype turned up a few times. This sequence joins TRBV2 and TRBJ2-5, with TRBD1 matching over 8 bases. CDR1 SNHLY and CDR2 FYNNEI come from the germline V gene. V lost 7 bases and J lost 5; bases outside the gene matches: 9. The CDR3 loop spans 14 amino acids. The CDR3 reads CASKSDRGPETQYF. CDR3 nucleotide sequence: TGTGCCAGCAAGAGTGACAGGGGACCGGAGACCCAGTACTTC.

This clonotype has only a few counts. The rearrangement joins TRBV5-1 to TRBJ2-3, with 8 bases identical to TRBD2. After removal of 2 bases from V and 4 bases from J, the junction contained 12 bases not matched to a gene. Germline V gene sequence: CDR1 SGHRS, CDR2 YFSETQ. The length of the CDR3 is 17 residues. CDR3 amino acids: CASSLVRSGSSADTQYF. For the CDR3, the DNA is TGCGCCAGCAGCTTAGTGAGAAGCGGGAGCTCGGCAGATACGCAGTATTTT.

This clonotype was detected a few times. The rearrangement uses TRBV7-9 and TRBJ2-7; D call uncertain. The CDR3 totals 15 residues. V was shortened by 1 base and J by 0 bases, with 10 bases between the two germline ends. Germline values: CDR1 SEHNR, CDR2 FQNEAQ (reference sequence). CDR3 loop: CASSLEAWSSYEQYF. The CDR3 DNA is TGTGCCAGCAGCTTAGAAGCCTGGAGCTCCTACGAGCAGTACTTC.